These 23 T cell receptor beta chains were all obtained from the same sample, sequenced in a study of T cell responses to AZD1222 COVID-19 vaccine. The data were produced by immunoSEQ multiplex PCR, yet TCRdb's version contains in-frame clones alone and is incomplete. Counted here are about 100,000 clones, about 88% occurring once; the ten biggest clones make up about 1.7%. The sequencing used peripheral blood, collected on day 0 of AZD1222 vaccination. The receptors originated from an adult in good health.

This clone was recorded only once. This chain's CDR3 is CASSRTSGSPGGGTDTQYF. DNA for the CDR3: TGTGCCAGCAGTAGGACTAGCGGGAGCCCCGGGGGTGGCACAGATACGCAGTATTTT. This chain links TRBV9 with TRBJ2-3, with 13 bases aligning to TRBD2. Germline-derived CDR1 and CDR2 are SGDLS and YYNGEE. V shed 5 bases, J shed 1 base, and the junction held 13 bases outside the gene matches. CDR3 size: 19 residues.

The chain links TRBV4-3 to TRBJ2-3; 7 bases match TRBD2. Germline V CDR1 and CDR2: LGHNA, YSLEER. The CDR3 extends over 15 amino acids. V shed 4 bases, J shed 9 bases, and the junction held 13 bases outside the gene matches. The CDR3, as DNA: TGCGCCAGCAGCCCCCAGGGAGGGCCGCTAGGGACGCAGTATTTT. This codes for CASSPQGGPLGTQYF.

J is TRBJ2-7 and V is TRBV5-1; tentative D call: TRBD2 (6 bases). CDR1 and CDR2 from the germline V gene are SGHRS and YFSETQ. The CDR3 is 13 residues long. V gave up 0 bases and J gave up 7 bases, with 11 bases separating them. This CDR3 reads CASSLATRGEQYF. For the CDR3, the DNA is TGCGCCAGCAGCTTGGCGACTAGAGGGGAGCAGTACTTC.

The genes are TRBV4-3 and TRBJ2-7; 11 bases map to TRBD2. CDR3 length: 17 amino acids. V shed 1 base, J shed 3 bases, and the junction held 8 bases outside the gene matches. Looked up from germline, CDR1 is LGHNA and CDR2 is YSLEER. The CDR3 loop is CASSQAVAGGIFYEQYF. The CDR3 region has the DNA TGCGCCAGCAGCCAAGCAGTAGCGGGAGGGATCTTCTACGAGCAGTACTTC.

This rearrangement joins TRBV4-2 to TRBJ2-3; TRBD2 matches at 7 bases. Germline values: CDR1 LGHNA, CDR2 YNFKEQ. Losses at the gene ends were 1 base for V and 3 bases for J; bases not matched to a gene: 7. CDR3 length: 16 residues. CDR3 in amino acids: CASSQVAGVFTDTQYF. The CDR3 DNA is TGTGCCAGCAGCCAAGTTGCGGGAGTCTTTACAGATACGCAGTATTTT.

V is TRBV13 and J is TRBJ2-1; 8 bases are shared with TRBD1. With 2 bases clipped from V and 3 bases from J, the junction kept 3 bases outside the gene matches. Per germline, CDR1 PRHDT and CDR2 FYEKMQ (reference sequence). The CDR3 contains 15 residues. The CDR3 DNA sequence: TGTGCCAGCAGCTTACTGGACAGGGACTACAATGAGCAGTTCTTC. It translates to CASSLLDRDYNEQFF.

This chain links TRBV4-3 with TRBJ1-2, with 7 positions matching TRBD1. Germline CDR1 reads LGHNA; CDR2 reads YSLEER. The J segment lost 5 bases and the V segment lost 0 bases, leaving 12 bases of the junction unmatched. The CDR3 is 17 amino acids. CDR3 loop: CASSQDVGDSERYGYTF. The CDR3, as DNA: TGCGCCAGCAGCCAAGATGTCGGGGACAGCGAGCGGTATGGCTACACCTTC.

The rearrangement uses TRBV27 and TRBJ2-5, with 7 nucleotides matching TRBD1. Germline CDR1 and CDR2: MNHEY and SMNVEV (reference sequence). The CDR3 length is 19 residues. The V segment lost 5 bases and the J segment 5 bases; nucleotides outside the gene matches: 23. This CDR3 is CASSPEYRQGIWIGETQYF. The CDR3 nucleotides read TGTGCCAGCAGTCCCGAGTACAGACAGGGAATATGGATTGGGGAGACCCAGTACTTC.

The chain combines TRBV4-1 with TRBJ2-2; D remains ambiguous. Germline assignment: CDR1 MGHRA and CDR2 YSYEKL. The CDR3 runs to 17 residues. V lost 4 bases, J lost 4 bases, and 19 bases lay in between. The CDR3 spells CASSRIHIGSVTGELFF. CDR3 bases: TGCGCCAGCAGCCGAATCCATATCGGGTCAGTCACCGGGGAGCTGTTTTTT.

CDR3 nucleotide sequence: TGCGCCAGCAGCCAAGATTCGGGGACGGACTACAATGAGCAGTTCTTC. Amino acids: CASSQDSGTDYNEQFF. This rearrangement joins TRBV4-3 to TRBJ2-1; D is tentatively TRBD1 or TRBD2 (5 bases each). The V gene's germline CDR1 is LGHNA and CDR2 YSLEER. V was shortened by 0 bases and J by 3 bases, with 12 bases between the two germline ends. The CDR3 sequence is 16 residues long.

J is TRBJ2-1 and V is TRBV10-3; 9 bases are shared with TRBD1. This CDR3 contains 15 residues. In germline, CDR1 is ENHRY, CDR2 SYGVKD. With V trimmed by 7 bases and J by 4 bases, 8 bases remained unmatched. The CDR3 spells CAIIRDRAPYNEQFF. The CDR3 region has the DNA TGTGCCATCATAAGGGACAGGGCACCTTACAATGAGCAGTTCTTC.

This clone was seen only a few times. This CDR3 reads CASSYVNQPQHF. For the CDR3, the DNA is TGTGCCAGCAGTTACGTCAATCAGCCCCAGCATTTT. The chain is built from TRBV6-2 or TRBV6-3 and TRBJ1-5, with D unresolved. Per germline, CDR1 MNHEY and CDR2 SVGEGT. V lost 2 bases, J lost 3 bases, and 2 bases lay in between. This CDR3 is built from 12 residues.

The chain uses TRBV9 and TRBJ1-3; 9 bases are a match to TRBD1. Unmatched junction bases numbered 4, after V lost 0 bases and J lost 3 bases. The CDR3 consists of 16 residues. Germline V gene lookup returns CDR1 SGDLS and CDR2 YYNGEE. As DNA, the CDR3 is TGTGCCAGCAGCGTAGGGACAGGGGTAGGTGGAAACACCATATATTTT. This sequence encodes CASSVGTGVGGNTIYF. Based on the CDR3 plus reference TRBV9 and TRBJ1-3, the full variable domain is DSGVTQTPKHLITATGQRVTLRCSPRSGDLSVYWYQQSLDQGLQFLIQYYNGEERAKGNILERFSAQQFPDLHSELNLSSLELGDSALYFCASSVGTGVGGNTIYFGEGSWLTVV.

This clone has only a few counts. The chain recombines TRBV4-1 with TRBJ2-1; 8 bases align to TRBD1. Losses at the gene ends were 2 bases for V and 6 bases for J; bases not matched to a gene: 9. Germline CDR1 and CDR2: MGHRA and YSYEKL. This CDR3 has 16 amino acids. In nucleotides, the CDR3 is TGCGCCAGCAGCCAAAGCAGGCAGGGGGCAGGCAATGAGCAGTTCTTC. Protein: CASSQSRQGAGNEQFF.

The V and J genes are TRBV19 and TRBJ2-1, with 7 bases lining up with TRBD1. V dropped 7 bases and J dropped 6; count of bases not matched to a gene: 15. The CDR3 has 16 residues. Germline CDR1 and CDR2: LNHDA and SQIVND (reference sequence). The CDR3: CASNLRTGDLSNEQFF. For the CDR3, the DNA is TGTGCCAGTAATCTTAGGACAGGAGATCTATCCAATGAGCAGTTCTTC.

This clone was seen a single time. The chain carries TRBV7-2 and TRBJ2-3; D remains ambiguous. Germline loops: CDR1 SGHTA, CDR2 FQGNSA. Deletions cut 3 bases from V and 3 bases from J, with 7 bases between. The CDR3 sequence is 13 residues long. CDR3 sequence reads: CASSFQMTDTQYF. The CDR3 DNA sequence: TGTGCCAGCAGCTTCCAAATGACAGATACGCAGTATTTT. Full variable domain (remainder filled in from reference TRBV7-2 and TRBJ2-3): GAGVSQSPSNKVTEKGKDVELRCDPISGHTALYWYRQSLGQGLEFLIYFQGNSAPDKSGLPSDRFSAERTGGSVSTLTIQRTQQEDSAVYLCASSFQMTDTQYFGPGTRLTVL.

V gene TRBV6-5 combines with J gene TRBJ1-4, with a weak D call TRBD1 (6 bases). Germline V gene data show CDR1 as MNHEY and CDR2 as SVGAGI. The CDR3 runs to 15 residues. With 0 bases removed from V and 7 bases from J, the gap between germline ends came to 12 bases. CDR3: CASSYSHTGTEKLFF. In DNA, the CDR3 is TGTGCCAGCAGTTACTCTCACACAGGGACTGAAAAACTGTTTTTT.

This clone showed up just once. The chain is built from TRBV5-1 and TRBJ2-3; 8 bases align to TRBD1. CDR1 and CDR2 from the germline V gene are SGHRS and YFSETQ. The ends lost 1 base at V and 1 base at J; junction bases unmatched: 2. The CDR3 has 15 residues. The CDR3 nucleotides read TGCGCCAGCAGCTTGAAACAGGGGGGCACAGATACGCAGTATTTT. Its translation: CASSLKQGGTDTQYF.

V gene TRBV7-9 combines with J gene TRBJ1-2; the D gene is possibly TRBD1 (6 bases). From germline, CDR1 is SEHNR and CDR2 FQNEAQ (reference sequence). V was pared by 9 bases and J by 7 bases, with 9 bases between. The CDR3 is 10 amino acids. In DNA, the CDR3 is TGTGCCAGTTACAGGGCTGGCTACACCTTC. It encodes CASYRAGYTF. Full variable domain (rest looked up from reference TRBV7-9 and TRBJ1-2): DTGVSQNPRHKITKRGQNVTFRCDPISEHNRLYWYRQTLGQGPEFLTYFQNEAQLEKSRLLSDRFSAERPKGSFSTLEIQRTEQGDSAMYLCASYRAGYTFGSGTRLTVV.

About this clone: In the same sample, other DNA sequences code for this CDR3. The V and J genes are TRBV27 and TRBJ2-7; the D call may be TRBD1 or TRBD2 (5 bases each). Germline CDR1 is MNHEY and CDR2 is SMNVEV (reference sequence). With 5 bases removed from V and 2 bases from J, the gap between germline ends came to 10 bases. This CDR3 region has 13 residues. The CDR3 DNA reads as TGTGCCAGCAGTCCCGGGGCGACCTACGAGCAGTACTTC. Protein: CASSPGATYEQYF.

The V gene is TRBV14, the J gene TRBJ2-3; no firm D call. CDR3 size: 16 residues. Germline-derived CDR1 and CDR2 are SGHDN and FVKESK. The V end lost 0 bases, the J end lost 0 bases, and 10 bases lay between the germline ends. The CDR3 here is CASSQDLAVSTDTQYF. The CDR3 bases are TGTGCCAGCAGCCAAGATTTGGCGGTTAGCACAGATACGCAGTATTTT.

This clone occurred a few times. The chain joins TRBV11-2 to TRBJ2-2, with a weak D call TRBD2 (6 bases). Germline lookup yields CDR1 SGHAT and CDR2 FQNNGV. The CDR3 runs to 15 residues. V was shortened by 3 bases and J by 3 bases, with 11 bases between the two germline ends. CDR3 amino acids: CASSLEGWDTGELFF. CDR3 nucleotide sequence: TGTGCCAGCAGCTTGGAGGGATGGGACACCGGGGAGCTGTTTTTT.

The genes are TRBV7-8 and TRBJ1-2; 7 bases match TRBD1. The CDR3 sequence is 14 residues long. CDR1 and CDR2 from the germline V gene are SGHVS and FQNEAQ. The V and J ends lost 2 bases and 4 bases, in that order; junction bases with no gene match: 4. The CDR3 sequence: CASSLNEGAYGYTF. The DNA for the CDR3 is TGTGCCAGCAGCTTAAATGAGGGGGCCTATGGCTACACCTTC. Using reference TRBV7-8 and TRBJ1-2 for the parts outside the CDR3, the full variable domain is GAGVSQSPRYKVAKRGQDVALRCDPISGHVSLFWYQQALGQGPEFLTYFQNEAQLDKSGLPSDRFFAERPEGSVSTLKIQRTQQEDSAVYLCASSLNEGAYGYTFGSGTRLTVV.